Described below is a single T cell receptor beta chain sequence and its context. Its target is not known. The Oncomine TCR Beta short-read assay was applied to DNA of cultured CD4+ T cells. Investigators isolated genomic DNA from cultured CD4+ T cells. TCRdb recomputed calls from the PCR reads with MiXCR, one row per CDR3 protein. The sample lists 8,500 to 10,000 distinct CDR3 sequences; 38% were seen once. The data originate from a study of vaccination and CD4 T cells after COVID-19. Whole-study context: A median of around 110 days (range 35 to 161) separated diagnosis from post-COVID sampling. Study-wide results and caveats: Median SARS-CoV-2-reactive clonotype numbers went from roughly 21 to 40; this increase was not significant.

Treatment: roughly 11-day PBMC culture with coronavirus spike peptide pools or control peptides (ViraFEST assay). Investigators obtained the unexposed donor's CD4+ T cells before the COVID-19 pandemic (2011-2018). Cultures used 1.5 million to 2.5 million PBMCs per well, about 9.9 IU/ml IL-2 and about 10 ug/ml peptides. Trimming cost V 5 bases and J 3 bases, with 14 bases left between them. CDR1 is SEHNR, CDR2 FQNEAQ, per germline (reference sequence). This CDR3 comprises 15 residues. Material: CD4+ T cells from blood, cultured in vitro. This chain uses TRBV7-9 with TRBJ1-3; D might be TRBD1 (5 bases). This TCR derives from a human donor in good health. The CDR3 sequence: CASSAQGWDGNTIYF. DNA of the CDR3: TGTGCCAGCAGCGCTCAGGGCTGGGATGGAAACACCATATATTTT.